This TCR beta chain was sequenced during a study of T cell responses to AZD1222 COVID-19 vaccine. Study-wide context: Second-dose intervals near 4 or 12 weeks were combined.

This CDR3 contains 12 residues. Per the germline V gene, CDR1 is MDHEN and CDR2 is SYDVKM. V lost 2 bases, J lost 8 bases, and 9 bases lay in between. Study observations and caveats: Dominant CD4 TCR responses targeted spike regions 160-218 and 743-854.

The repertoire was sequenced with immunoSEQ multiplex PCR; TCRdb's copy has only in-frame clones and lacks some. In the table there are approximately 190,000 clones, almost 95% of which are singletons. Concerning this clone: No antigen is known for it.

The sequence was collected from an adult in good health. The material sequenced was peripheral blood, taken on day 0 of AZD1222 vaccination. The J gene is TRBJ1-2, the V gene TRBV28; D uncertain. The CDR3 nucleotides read TGTGCCAGCAGTTTAACAGCAGGAGGCTACACCTTC. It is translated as CASSLTAGGYTF.